This paragraph reports one T cell receptor (beta chain). The V and J ends lost 7 bases and 12 bases, in that order; junction bases with no gene match: 12. The CDR3 is 13 amino acids. From germline, CDR1 is SGHDT and CDR2 YYEEEE. PCR employed 60 Vbeta and 13 Jbeta primers. The data were produced by immunoSEQ multiplex PCR, yet TCRdb's version contains in-frame clones alone and is incomplete. The profile covers some 130,000 clones, with 65% to 80% appearing a single time and under 1.2% taken by the ten largest. This record comes from a study of cytomegalovirus exposure and HLA in healthy donors. The chain has TRBV5-6 and TRBJ1-1, with 10 nucleotides matching TRBD1. The sequencing sample was made of PBMCs. This receptor was obtained from a human donor in good health. The CDR3, as DNA: TGTGCCAGCTCCGGGACAGGGGCCCGTTCGACTTTCTTT. The encoded protein is CASSGTGARSTFF. The full variable domain, its missing parts supplied by reference TRBV5-6 and TRBJ1-1, is DAGVTQSPTHLIKTRGQQVTLRCSPKSGHDTVSWYQQALGQGPQFIFQYYEEEERQRGNFPDRFSGHQFPNYSSELNVNALLLGDSALYLCASSGTGARSTFFGQGTRLTVV.